What follows describes a single T cell receptor beta chain. TCRdb keeps only in-frame clones here, not all; method: immunoSEQ multiplex PCR. The sample lists approximately 57,000 clones; just under 90% were seen once. These data come from a study of blood T cell repertoires in COVID-19. Overall study context: The United States, Italy and Spain provided the acute and convalescent COVID-19 samples. T cells, B-cell-depleted T cells, or PBMCs supplied cDNA or gDNA.

The V gene's germline CDR1 is SGHVS and CDR2 FNYEAQ. The CDR3 contains 18 residues. Trimming removed 5 bases from V and 4 bases from J; junction bases left unmatched: 13. The clonotype originates from a man between 45 and 60 years old with acute or convalescent COVID-19. The J gene is TRBJ2-7, the V gene TRBV7-6; 14 nucleotides match TRBD2. Sequenced: peripheral blood. The DNA for the CDR3 is TGTGCCAGCAGCCCCGGGGGGGGACTAGCGGGAGAAGGATACGAGCAGTACTTC. Its translation is CASSPGGGLAGEGYEQYF. Using reference TRBV7-6 and TRBJ2-7 for the parts outside the CDR3, the full variable domain is GAGVSQSPRYKVTKRGQDVALRCDPISGHVSLYWYRQALGQGPEFLTYFNYEAQQDKSGLPNDRFSAERPEGSISTLTIQRTEQRDSAMYRCASSPGGGLAGEGYEQYFGPGTRLTVT.